The rows below give T cell receptor beta chains drawn from one sample of a study of Ad26.COV2.S vaccination and SARS-CoV-2 variants. Profiled with immunoSEQ multiplex PCR; TCRdb holds only in-frame clones, not every one. The table records 380,000 or so clones, 86% of them present only once. Sequenced material: peripheral blood, taken in a trial of Ad26.COV2.S vaccine versus placebo. These receptors all stem from a person aged 18-65 years who received the Ad26.COV2.S COVID-19 vaccine or a placebo. CDR3s include the opening cysteine and the closing phenylalanine or tryptophan. D genes are given only for firm matches. Expanded clones get a size class; other rows say once, few or many, or leave the size out.

V	D	size	J	CDR3	DNA
TRBV23-1	NA	NA	TRBJ2-5	CASRRSETQYF	TGCGCCAGCAGGCGGTCGGAGACCCAGTACTTC
TRBV4-1	NA	NA	TRBJ1-1	CASSQDRGQGSWNTEAFF	TGCGCCAGCAGCCAAGATCGGGGGCAGGGGAGCTGGAACACTGAAGCTTTCTTT
TRBV19	TRBD1	NA	TRBJ2-3	CATQIWDRGNYEQYF	TGTGCCACCCAGATTTGGGACAGGGGCAACTACGAGCAGTATTTT
TRBV21-1	NA	NA	TRBJ1-4	CASSKASGKSEKLFF	TGTGCCAGCAGCAAAGCCTCGGGGAAGAGTGAAAAACTGTTTTTT
TRBV3-1/TRBV3-2	NA	NA	TRBJ1-2	CASSQGDKGGYTF	TGTGCCAGCAGCCAAGGGGACAAAGGGGGCTACACCTTC
TRBV28	NA	NA	TRBJ2-1	CASSLLRPYNEQFF	TGTGCCAGCAGTTTATTACGACCTTACAATGAGCAGTTCTTC
TRBV5-5	NA	NA	TRBJ2-7	CASSRLEGSYEQYF	TGTGCCAGCAGCCGCCTCGAGGGGTCCTACGAGCAGTACTTC
TRBV5-6	TRBD2	NA	TRBJ2-4	CASSRTKSGNSKNIQYF	TGTGCCAGCAGCCGGACTAAGAGCGGGAATTCCAAAAACATTCAGTACTTC
TRBV12-3/TRBV12-4	NA	NA	TRBJ1-2	CASRGPYGYTF	TGTGCCAGCAGGGGTCCTTATGGCTACACCTTC
TRBV28	TRBD1	NA	TRBJ2-7	CASSLDQGASYEQYF	TGTGCCAGCAGCCTAGATCAGGGGGCATCCTACGAGCAGTACTTC
TRBV29-1	NA	NA	TRBJ1-2	CSVLGSYGYTF	TGCAGCGTTCTTGGGTCCTATGGCTACACCTTC
TRBV4-1	TRBD1	NA	TRBJ2-7	CASSRGTGGLYEQYF	TGCGCCAGCAGCCGGGGGACAGGGGGCTTGTACGAGCAGTACTTC
TRBV29-1	NA	many	TRBJ2-3	CSVRAGLTDTQYF	TGCAGCGTTAGAGCCGGACTCACAGATACGCAGTATTTT
TRBV5-5	NA	NA	TRBJ2-3	CASSLMPLQGTSDTQYF	TGTGCCAGCAGCTTGATGCCACTACAGGGGACTTCAGATACGCAGTATTTT
TRBV24-1	TRBD2	NA	TRBJ2-5	CATQLAGQETQYF	TGTGCCACCCAACTAGCGGGGCAAGAGACCCAGTACTTC
TRBV12-5	TRBD1	NA	TRBJ1-1	CASGLGQGEAFF	TGTGCTAGTGGTTTGGGACAGGGAGAAGCTTTCTTT
TRBV12-3/TRBV12-4	NA	NA	TRBJ2-3	CASSGGAKDTQYF	TGTGCCAGCAGTGGGGGCGCGAAAGATACGCAGTATTTT
TRBV14	TRBD2	NA	TRBJ2-3	CASSLGGTDTQYF	TGTGCCAGCAGCCTCGGGGGGACAGATACGCAGTATTTT
TRBV18	NA	NA	TRBJ2-1	CASSPGSGTSNEQFF	TGTGCCAGCTCACCCGGATCGGGAACGTCGAATGAGCAGTTCTTC
TRBV7-6	NA	once	TRBJ1-4	CASSSGRQRAKLFF	TGTGCCAGCAGCTCGGGACGGCAGAGGGCAAAACTGTTTTTT
TRBV19	NA	NA	TRBJ1-1	CASSIVGGSTEAFF	TGTGCCAGTAGTATTGTTGGGGGGTCGACTGAAGCTTTCTTT
TRBV5-1	TRBD1	NA	TRBJ1-1	CASSPGGQGGTEAFF	TGCGCCAGCAGCCCAGGTGGACAGGGGGGCACTGAAGCTTTCTTT
TRBV7-2	NA	NA	TRBJ2-1	CASSLFQMNGEQFF	TGTGCCAGCAGCTTATTCCAGATGAATGGTGAGCAGTTCTTC
TRBV6-6	NA	NA	TRBJ1-5	CASSFGGEPQHF	TGTGCCAGCAGTTTTGGTGGTGAGCCCCAGCATTTT
TRBV6-5	TRBD2	NA	TRBJ2-3	CASSYTSGVTDTQYF	TGTGCCAGCAGTTACACTAGCGGGGTCACAGATACGCAGTATTTT
TRBV28	TRBD1	NA	TRBJ1-6	CASSSSTGSHSPLHF	TGTGCCAGCAGTTCGTCGACAGGGTCCCATTCACCCCTCCACTTT
TRBV4-1	NA	NA	TRBJ2-7	CASSQDAPGAAWSEQYF	TGCGCCAGCAGCCAAGATGCCCCAGGGGCGGCCTGGAGCGAGCAGTACTTC
TRBV7-2	NA	NA	TRBJ1-3	CASSFEGRYGNTIYF	TGTGCCAGCAGCTTCGAGGGGCGATACGGAAACACCATATATTTT
TRBV19	NA	NA	TRBJ1-5	CASSIWQKNQPQHF	TGTGCCAGTAGTATCTGGCAAAAAAATCAGCCCCAGCATTTT
TRBV13	NA	NA	TRBJ2-1	CASSRQGRSYNEQFF	TGTGCCAGCAGCCGGCAGGGAAGATCCTACAATGAGCAGTTCTTC
TRBV7-2	NA	NA	TRBJ2-7	CASSLAGTTYEQYF	TGTGCCAGCAGCTTAGCGGGGACCACCTACGAGCAGTACTTC
TRBV28	NA	NA	TRBJ1-2	CASRDGVGYTF	TGTGCCAGCAGGGACGGGGTAGGCTACACCTTC
TRBV2	NA	NA	TRBJ2-1	CARRTPGSGQFF	TGTGCCAGACGGACGCCGGGTTCGGGGCAGTTCTTC
TRBV28	TRBD1	NA	TRBJ1-2	CASSLGGTETSYTF	TGTGCCAGCAGTCTTGGGGGGACAGAGACAAGCTACACCTTC
TRBV10-2	NA	NA	TRBJ1-6	CASERVAGRPPLHF	TGCGCCAGCGAAAGGGTGGCAGGGAGGCCACCCCTCCACTTT
TRBV7-8	NA	NA	TRBJ1-2	CASSQRDTTYGYTF	TGTGCCAGCAGCCAGCGGGACACGACCTATGGCTACACCTTC
TRBV6-2/TRBV6-3	NA	NA	TRBJ2-7	CASSLTGDYEQYF	TGTGCCAGCAGCTTAACGGGGGACTACGAGCAGTACTTC
TRBV7-7	NA	once	TRBJ2-7	CASSRDLSYEQYF	TGTGCCAGCAGCAGGGACCTCTCCTACGAGCAGTACTTC
TRBV7-2	TRBD2	NA	TRBJ2-7	CASSLLAGGPEQYF	TGTGCCAGCAGCTTGCTAGCGGGAGGGCCCGAGCAGTACTTC
TRBV6-5	NA	NA	TRBJ1-1	CAGLQEKGGTEAFF	TGTGCCGGACTACAGGAAAAGGGTGGCACTGAAGCTTTCTTT
TRBV4-1	NA	once	TRBJ2-5	CASSQDQGRRETQYF	TGCGCCAGCAGCCAAGACCAGGGCCGACGGGAGACCCAGTACTTC
TRBV19	NA	NA	TRBJ2-1	CASSPPTRLGNEQFF	TGTGCCAGTAGTCCCCCCACGAGACTGGGGAATGAGCAGTTCTTC
TRBV18	NA	NA	TRBJ2-1	CASSPPPDANEQFF	TGTGCCAGCTCACCCCCACCAGATGCGAATGAGCAGTTCTTC
TRBV24-1	NA	NA	TRBJ2-3	CATSDLGGRADTQYF	TGTGCCACCAGTGATTTGGGGGGCAGGGCAGATACGCAGTATTTT
TRBV28	TRBD1	NA	TRBJ2-7	CASTPRLQGIHEQYF	TGTGCCAGCACCCCGAGGTTACAGGGGATCCACGAGCAGTACTTC
TRBV10-3	TRBD2	NA	TRBJ2-1	CALSSGGAYNEQFF	TGTGCCTTATCGAGCGGGGGAGCCTACAATGAGCAGTTCTTC
TRBV28	TRBD1	NA	TRBJ2-7	CATGTVLYEQYF	TGTGCCACCGGGACAGTTCTCTACGAGCAGTACTTC
TRBV9	NA	NA	TRBJ2-5	CASSRGDGSTQYF	TGTGCCAGCTCCCGGGGCGATGGGTCTACCCAGTACTTC
TRBV3-1/TRBV3-2	TRBD2	NA	TRBJ2-7	CASSPSGTSVSYEQYF	TGTGCCAGCAGCCCATCCGGGACTAGCGTCTCCTACGAGCAGTACTTC
TRBV6-2/TRBV6-3	NA	once	TRBJ2-7	CASSYEGVAYEQYF	TGTGCCAGCAGTTACGAGGGGGTGGCCTACGAGCAGTACTTC
TRBV24-1	TRBD1	NA	TRBJ2-2	CATMRTGDTGELFF	TGTGCCACCATGCGGACAGGGGACACCGGGGAGCTGTTTTTT
TRBV28	TRBD1	once	TRBJ1-3	CASSGDRASGNTIYF	TGTGCCAGCAGTGGGGACAGGGCCTCTGGAAACACCATATATTTT
TRBV5-4	NA	few	TRBJ2-7	CASSLGEGHDEQYF	TGTGCCAGCAGCTTGGGGGAGGGACACGACGAGCAGTACTTC
TRBV24-1	NA	NA	TRBJ2-1	CATSALEGSSYNEQFF	TGTGCCACCAGTGCCCTAGAGGGAAGCTCCTACAATGAGCAGTTCTTC
TRBV12-1	NA	NA	TRBJ1-2	CASSFDPGLGQGYTF	TGTGCCAGCAGCTTTGATCCGGGACTGGGCCAGGGCTACACCTTC
TRBV24-1	NA	NA	TRBJ2-2	CATSGRPTGELFF	TGTGCCACCAGTGGAAGACCAACCGGGGAGCTGTTTTTT
TRBV3-1/TRBV3-2	TRBD2	NA	TRBJ2-3	CASSQVAGASTDTQYF	TGTGCCAGCAGCCAAGTAGCGGGGGCCTCCACAGATACGCAGTATTTT
TRBV5-1	NA	NA	TRBJ2-2	CASSLAEQNTGELFF	TGCGCCAGCAGCTTAGCGGAGCAGAACACCGGGGAGCTGTTTTTT
TRBV11-2	NA	NA	TRBJ1-3	CASSLASRATIYF	TGTGCCAGCAGCTTAGCCTCCCGAGCCACCATATATTTT
TRBV27	TRBD1	NA	TRBJ2-6	CASSMTGGFIISGANVLTF	TGTGCCAGCAGTATGACAGGGGGGTTTATAATCTCTGGGGCCAACGTCCTGACTTTC